The present T cell receptor (beta chain) was sequenced within a study of control samples from healthy donors and cancer patients. Sequenced by immunoSEQ multiplex PCR; TCRdb stores in-frame clones only, minus some. Of about 140,000 clones detected, about 89% appear once; the ten largest clones hold under 9%. CDR1 is SGDLS and CDR2 is YYNGEE in the germline V gene. With 4 bases clipped from V and 5 bases from J, the junction kept 19 bases outside the gene matches. This CDR3 spans 18 amino acids. What was sequenced was blood. The source of this sequence is a man aged 18 to 29 in good health. This chain connects TRBV9 to TRBJ2-5; 8 nucleotides match TRBD1. Written as DNA, the CDR3 is TGTGCCAGCAGCCCACGGGGGCAGGGGGCGACGGGTGCCGAGACCCAGTACTTC. It is translated as CASSPRGQGATGAETQYF.